This entry lists 18 T cell receptor beta chains sequenced from one sample in a study of T cells in narcolepsy. Repertoires were generated with immunoSEQ multiplex PCR, while TCRdb's copy carries only in-frame clones and drops some. The sample lists 20,000 to 30,000 clones, about four fifths occurring once. Source material: memory (CD45RA-) CD4+ T cells from blood. The origin of the receptors is a human donor in good health.

V is TRBV11-2 and J is TRBJ2-3; D could derive from TRBD1 or TRBD2 (5 bases each). This CDR3 spans 17 amino acids. Trimming left V 6 bases short and J 0 bases short, with 19 bases between. Per the germline V gene, CDR1 is SGHAT and CDR2 is FQNNGV. CDR3 in amino acids: CASRPRLSGLSTDTQYF. The CDR3, as DNA: TGTGCCAGCAGGCCTCGATTGTCGGGGCTTAGCACAGATACGCAGTATTTT.

This clone showed up just once. V gene TRBV6-4 combines with J gene TRBJ1-5; D gene uncertain. V dropped 4 bases and J dropped 2 bases, with 9 bases sitting between them. The CDR3 runs to 14 residues. Germline lookup yields CDR1 MRHNA and CDR2 SNTAGT. The CDR3 DNA sequence: TGTGCCAGCAGTGTAGAGTCTGGCAATCAGCCCCAGCATTTT. This translates into CASSVESGNQPQHF.

V is TRBV15 and J is TRBJ2-1; TRBD2 matches 11 bases. The J segment lost 4 bases and the V segment lost 3 bases, leaving 8 bases of the junction unmatched. CDR3 length: 17 amino acids. Germline CDR1 is LNHNV and CDR2 is YYDKDF (reference sequence). The CDR3 DNA reads as TGTGCCACCAGCAGTCCCAGACTAGCGGGGCTTTACAATGAGCAGTTCTTC. It encodes CATSSPRLAGLYNEQFF.

The chain has TRBV5-5 and TRBJ2-7; D unclear. The CDR3 is 13 residues long. V gave up 1 base and J gave up 4 bases, with 9 bases separating them. Per the germline V gene, CDR1 is SGHKS and CDR2 is YYEKEE (reference sequence). The CDR3 DNA sequence: TGTGCCAGCAGCTTGTACTACGAGTACGAGCAGTACTTC. Protein product: CASSLYYEYEQYF.

This sequence joins TRBV4-1 and TRBJ1-4; D is uncertain. The CDR3 is 14 amino acids. V was trimmed by 0 bases and J by 8 bases, leaving 10 bases between them. Germline CDR1 MGHRA, CDR2 YSYEKL. The DNA for the CDR3 is TGCGCCAGCAGCCAAGAACCTACCGGCGAAAAACTGTTTTTT. It encodes CASSQEPTGEKLFF.

The chain joins TRBV5-6 to TRBJ2-7; TRBD1 matches at 7 bases. The CDR3 is 13 residues long. Looked up from germline, CDR1 is SGHDT and CDR2 is YYEEEE. J lost 7 bases, V lost 0 bases, and 4 bases had no gene match. CDR3 nucleotide sequence: TGTGCCAGCAGCTTGGCACAGGGGTGGGAGCAGTACTTC. This encodes CASSLAQGWEQYF. Supplemented by reference TRBV5-6 and TRBJ2-7, the full variable domain reads DAGVTQSPTHLIKTRGQQVTLRCSPKSGHDTVSWYQQALGQGPQFIFQYYEEEERQRGNFPDRFSGHQFPNYSSELNVNALLLGDSALYLCASSLAQGWEQYFGPGTRLTVT.

The chain couples TRBV14 to TRBJ2-7, with a weak D call TRBD2 (7 bases). This CDR3 has 16 amino acids. The germline CDR1 and CDR2 sequences are SGHDN and FVKESK. The germline V and J ends were trimmed by 8 bases and 2 bases, with 22 bases remaining between them. CDR3 region: CASSPVGGGTPYEQYF. CDR3 DNA: TGTGCCAGCTCCCCCGTGGGGGGGGGCACCCCCTACGAGCAGTACTTC.

The V and J genes are TRBV7-9 and TRBJ1-2; possibly TRBD1 for D (5 bases). The V gene's germline CDR1 is SEHNR and CDR2 FQNEAQ (reference sequence). V was pared by 2 bases and J by 7 bases, with 11 bases between. This CDR3 is built from 13 residues. The CDR3, as DNA: TGTGCCAGCAGCTTACTGGGGGAAGGTGGCTACACCTTC. Its translation: CASSLLGEGGYTF. The full variable domain, rest sourced from reference TRBV7-9 and TRBJ1-2, is DTGVSQNPRHKITKRGQNVTFRCDPISEHNRLYWYRQTLGQGPEFLTYFQNEAQLEKSRLLSDRFSAERPKGSFSTLEIQRTEQGDSAMYLCASSLLGEGGYTFGSGTRLTVV.

The chain carries TRBV9 and TRBJ2-5, with TRBD1 matching over 8 bases. The DNA end is more similar to TRBJ2-7, so the J call may be wrong. Germline CDR1 reads SGDLS; CDR2 reads YYNGEE. The CDR3 is 16 residues long. CDR3 DNA: TGTGCCAGCAGCGCAGGGGGCTCAATTCTCTCCTACGAGCAGTACTTC. As protein: CASSAGGSILSYEQYF.

This chain joins TRBV10-2 and TRBJ2-4; D remains unclear. CDR1 is WSHSY, CDR2 SAAADI, per germline. CDR3 length equals 9 residues. The ends were cut back, 8 bases at V and 11 bases at J, with 7 bases in the middle. The CDR3 region is CASAGLQYF. In DNA form, the CDR3 reads TGCGCCAGCGCCGGTCTTCAGTACTTC.

This sequence joins TRBV6-5 and TRBJ2-5; a possible D gene is TRBD1 (5 bases). Germline lookup yields CDR1 MNHEY and CDR2 SVGAGI. The CDR3 spans 15 residues. V was trimmed by 6 bases and J by 2 bases, leaving 16 bases between them. CDR3 amino acids: CASRELGVGQETQYF. CDR3 coding DNA: TGTGCCAGCAGGGAGCTAGGGGTGGGGCAAGAGACCCAGTACTTC.

As DNA, the CDR3 is TGTGCCAGCAGTTACGGGGGGGCTGGCTATGGCTACACCTTC. Protein sequence: CASSYGGAGYGYTF. V is TRBV6-5 and J is TRBJ1-2, with D perhaps matching TRBD1 (6 bases). CDR3 size: 14 residues. V shed 2 bases and J shed 4 bases, with 11 bases lying between them. Germline values: CDR1 MNHEY, CDR2 SVGAGI.

The V gene is TRBV6-5, the J gene TRBJ1-5; tentatively, D is TRBD1 (6 bases). Trimming cost V 2 bases and J 6 bases, with 17 bases left between them. This CDR3 is built from 16 residues. Looked up from germline, CDR1 is MNHEY and CDR2 is SVGAGI. As DNA, the CDR3 is TGTGCCAGCAGTTACCCTTCCAGGGGAGTGGTTCAGCCCCAGCATTTT. Residues: CASSYPSRGVVQPQHF.

A single count supports this clone. The rearrangement links TRBV6-1 to TRBJ1-5, with 9 bases identical to TRBD1. Trimming took 4 bases from V and 5 from J; bases not matched to a gene: 3. Germline values: CDR1 MNHNS, CDR2 SASEGT. CDR3 length: 14 residues. CDR3 coding DNA: TGTGCCAGCAGTGCTCGACAGGGGGATCAGCCCCAGCATTTT. Amino acids: CASSARQGDQPQHF.

V usage is TRBV7-8 and J usage is TRBJ2-5; D may be TRBD2 (6 bases). The V end lost 5 bases, the J end lost 5 bases, and 15 bases lay between the germline ends. This CDR3 contains 14 residues. Per the germline V gene, CDR1 is SGHVS and CDR2 is FQNEAQ. The CDR3 region is CASSRVGGRETQYF. As DNA, the CDR3 is TGTGCCAGCAGCCGAGTGGGGGGAAGGGAGACCCAGTACTTC.

V usage is TRBV19 and J usage is TRBJ1-5; tentative D call: TRBD1 (6 bases). Trimming removed 5 bases at V and 4 bases at J, with 18 bases between. Germline assignment: CDR1 LNHDA and CDR2 SQIVND (reference sequence). This CDR3 is 16 amino acids long. CDR3 residues: CASSGMHRVPNQPQHF. The CDR3 DNA follows: TGTGCCAGTAGTGGGATGCACAGGGTCCCGAATCAGCCCCAGCATTTT.

V and J are TRBV5-1 and TRBJ1-2, with D perhaps matching TRBD1 (5 bases). Germline V gene data show CDR1 as SGHRS and CDR2 as YFSETQ. Trimming left V 0 bases short and J 4 bases short, with 10 bases between. This CDR3 spans 14 amino acids. The CDR3 reads CASSLEGTVYGYTF. The CDR3 nucleotides are TGCGCCAGCAGCTTGGAAGGGACCGTCTATGGCTACACCTTC.

V usage is TRBV15 and J usage is TRBJ2-5; D is perhaps TRBD1 or TRBD2 (5 bases each). From germline, CDR1 is LNHNV and CDR2 YYDKDF (reference sequence). V was shortened by 9 bases and J by 5 bases, with 22 bases between the two germline ends. The CDR3 totals 15 residues. The CDR3 DNA is TGTGCCACTTCCCTCACTAGGGGTCGTTGGGAGACCCAGTACTTC. It yields the protein CATSLTRGRWETQYF.